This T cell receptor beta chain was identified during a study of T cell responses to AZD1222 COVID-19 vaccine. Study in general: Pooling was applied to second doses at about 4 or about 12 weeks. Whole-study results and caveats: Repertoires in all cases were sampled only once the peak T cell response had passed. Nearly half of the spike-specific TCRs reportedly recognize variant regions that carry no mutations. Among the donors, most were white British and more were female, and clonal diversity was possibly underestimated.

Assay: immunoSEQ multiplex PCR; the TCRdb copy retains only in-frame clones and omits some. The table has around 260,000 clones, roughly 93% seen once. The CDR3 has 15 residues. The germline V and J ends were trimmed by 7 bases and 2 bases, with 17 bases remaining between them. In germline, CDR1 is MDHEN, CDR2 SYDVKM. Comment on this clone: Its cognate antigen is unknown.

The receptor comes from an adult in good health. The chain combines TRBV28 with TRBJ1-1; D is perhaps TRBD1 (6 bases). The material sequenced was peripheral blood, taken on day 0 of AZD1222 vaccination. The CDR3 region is CASTDPGTPNTEAFF. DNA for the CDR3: TGTGCCAGCACGGACCCGGGGACACCAAACACTGAAGCTTTCTTT.